A selection of T cell receptor beta chains follows, all from one sample in a study of tissue T cells after allogeneic stem cell transplantation. Sequencing was performed with immunoSEQ multiplex PCR; in TCRdb, only in-frame clones are kept and a portion is missing. The repertoire consists of 6,000 to 8,000 clones, with roughly two thirds occurring once and the leading ten covering roughly 7%. The sample was tissue from the rectum, taken at autopsy. The receptors originated from a woman aged 18-55 years with breast cancer. CDR3s include the opening cysteine and the closing phenylalanine or tryptophan. A D gene is named only where the DNA matches it firmly. Clone size is not always given. Where it is, it says once, few, many or a class for expanded clones.

TGTGCCAGCAGTTCTGGGACAGGGGACACCTTC,CASSSGTGDTF,TRBV12-3/TRBV12-4,11,.,TRBJ1-2,TRBD1
TGTGCCAGCTGCACTAGCGGAGGCAACAATGAGCAGTTCTTC,CASCTSGGNNEQFF,TRBV18,14,.,TRBJ2-1,TRBD2
TGTGCCAGCAGCCAGACAGACGGAAACACCATATATTTT,CASSQTDGNTIYF,TRBV3-1/TRBV3-2,13,.,TRBJ1-3,.
TGTGCCAGCAGATCCCCGGGGCATAGGGCTGAGCAGTTCTTC,CASRSPGHRAEQFF,TRBV6-5,14,.,TRBJ2-1,.
TGTGCCAGCAGGACCGGGGCCGAGCAGTACTTC,CASRTGAEQYF,TRBV6-6,11,.,TRBJ2-7,.
TGCGCCAGCAGCTTTCAAGAGACCCAGTACTTC,CASSFQETQYF,TRBV5-1,11,.,TRBJ2-5,.
TGTGCCAGCAGCTTAGGGCAGGGAACTAATGAAAAACTGTTTTTT,CASSLGQGTNEKLFF,TRBV7-9,15,.,TRBJ1-4,.
TGCAGTGCTAGTCTCCAGAACTATGGCTACACCTTC,CSASLQNYGYTF,TRBV20-1,12,.,TRBJ1-2,.
TGTGCCATCAGGGGTTCGCAGAGCAGGGTTGAAGCTTTCTTT,CAIRGSQSRVEAFF,TRBV10-3,14,.,TRBJ1-1,.
TGTGCCAGCTCACCTGGACAGGACCTCTATGGCTACACCTTC,CASSPGQDLYGYTF,TRBV18,14,few,TRBJ1-2,TRBD1
TGTGCCAGCAGTAACGAATTAGCGGGGGGGCCGGAGACCCAGTACTTC,CASSNELAGGPETQYF,TRBV27,16,.,TRBJ2-5,TRBD2
TGTGCCACCAGTGATACGGGGTCGGTGGATGAAAAACTGTTTTTT,CATSDTGSVDEKLFF,TRBV24-1,15,.,TRBJ1-4,.
TGTGCCAGCAGCTTAGGGGCCCTCAATGAGCAGTTCTTC,CASSLGALNEQFF,TRBV7-9,13,.,TRBJ2-1,.
TGTGCCAGCAGCTTAGGGGCGGGACAGCCAGATACGCAGTATTTT,CASSLGAGQPDTQYF,TRBV7-2,15,.,TRBJ2-3,.
TGTGCCAGCACTTACGGGACAGATAACACCGGGGAGCTGTTTTTT,CASTYGTDNTGELFF,TRBV27,15,.,TRBJ2-2,TRBD1
TGTGCCAGCAGCTCCAGGGGGGGATCCTACGAGCAGTACTTC,CASSSRGGSYEQYF,TRBV5-4,14,few,TRBJ2-7,.
TGTGCCAGTAGTACTCACCTGGAGGATCAGCCCCAGCATTTT,CASSTHLEDQPQHF,TRBV19,14,few,TRBJ1-5,.
TGTGCCAGCAGCCAAGGAGTGACTAGCGGAGAGACCCGGTACTTC,CASSQGVTSGETRYF,TRBV3-1/TRBV3-2,15,once,TRBJ2-5,TRBD2
TGTGCCAGCAGCCTCAATAGCGGGGAAGAGACCCAGTACTTC,CASSLNSGEETQYF,TRBV3-1/TRBV3-2,14,.,TRBJ2-5,TRBD2
TGTGCCAGCAGCTGGACAGGGACTGGAAACACCATATATTTT,CASSWTGTGNTIYF,TRBV6-2/TRBV6-3,14,.,TRBJ1-3,TRBD1